Described below is a single T cell receptor (beta chain) sequence and its context. Seattle-derived patients entered the study during active infection and were followed longitudinally. In the source study's methods: Cell counts per sample came from amplifying reference gene primers. Assay: immunoSEQ multiplex PCR; the TCRdb copy retains only in-frame clones and omits some. V and J calls and clone size come straight from that table; D and trimming were deduced from the DNA. The data contain some 150,000 clones, approximately 85% of them singletons. The source of the sample is a study of blood T cell repertoires in COVID-19. The sequencing sample was made of peripheral blood. The source of this sequence is a woman between 55 and 75 years old with COVID-19, enrolled during active disease.

CDR3 bases: TGTGCCAGCAGTTTCCCGGACAGGGGATTTAATAATTCACCCCTCCACTTT. Protein: CASSFPDRGFNNSPLHF. The chain joins TRBV28 to TRBJ1-6, with 9 bases matching TRBD1. This CDR3 has 17 amino acids. Germline V gene sequence: CDR1 MDHEN, CDR2 SYDVKM. V was clipped by 3 bases and J by 5 bases; unmatched bases: 8.